This T cell receptor beta chain was obtained from a study of T cell repertoires in cytomegalovirus infection. V lost 2 bases and J lost 3, with 14 bases in between. Germline loops: CDR1 MNHEY, CDR2 SVGEGT. The CDR3 spans 15 residues. As regards this clonotype: Its antigen is currently unknown.

TCRdb ran MiXCR on the reads and lists one entry per CDR3 protein. The repertoire includes around 570,000 distinct CDR3 sequences, just under 40% of them detected once, and roughly 50% sits in the top ten. Sequenced here: cultured PBMCs, sampled from culture after CMV antigen stimulation. The clonotype comes from a human donor in good health (CMV status not recorded). Some clones in this sample may be carry-over from other donors' samples. The V and J genes are TRBV6-2 or TRBV6-3 and TRBJ2-7; D is ambiguous. CDR3 DNA: TGTGCCAGCAGTTACGGACGGTCGCGTGGCTACGAGCAGTACTTC. It codes for CASSYGRSRGYEQYF.